This TCR beta chain comes out of a study of blood T cells in healthy people across ages. Together with a sample-barcoded 5' primer, a J-beta primer mix was included in a second PCR lasting roughly 6 to 12 cycles. Each cDNA molecule was tagged by a template-switch adaptor with 12 random nucleotides. TCRdb independently ran MiXCR on the 5' RACE reads; one entry per CDR3 protein. The data contain 450,000 to 700,000 distinct CDR3 sequences, 25% to 30% of them singletons. General study results and limits: Versus aged donors, long-lived donors had higher diversity and more naive CD4+ cells. Possibly, changes in expanded clonotypes were confounded because donor CMV status was unknown.

Peripheral blood samples of 9 to 10 milliliters were drawn from each donor. To note about this clonotype: Its antigen is currently unknown. Relative to the germline gene, one junction end is altered; a read error may explain this.

CDR1 and CDR2 from the germline V gene are SGHTA and FQGNSA. The CDR3 totals 16 residues. Sequenced sample: blood. This clonotype was obtained from a woman between 65 and 79 years old in good health. The gene calls are TRBV7-2 and TRBJ2-1; the match to TRBD2 covers 13 bases. The DNA of the CDR3 is TGTGTCAGCAGCAAAAGGACTAGCGGGGGTAGGGATGAGCAGTTCTTC. Translated: CVSSKRTSGGRDEQFF.